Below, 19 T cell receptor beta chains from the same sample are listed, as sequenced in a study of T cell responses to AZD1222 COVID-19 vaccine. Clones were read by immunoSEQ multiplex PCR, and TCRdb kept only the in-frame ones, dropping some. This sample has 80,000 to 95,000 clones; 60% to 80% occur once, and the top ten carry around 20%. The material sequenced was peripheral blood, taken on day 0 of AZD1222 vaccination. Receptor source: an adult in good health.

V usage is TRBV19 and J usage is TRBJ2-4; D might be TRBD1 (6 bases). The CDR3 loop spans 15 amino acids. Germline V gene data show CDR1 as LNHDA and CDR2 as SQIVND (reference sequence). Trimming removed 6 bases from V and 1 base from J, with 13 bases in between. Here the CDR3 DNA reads TGTGCCAGTAGCGACCTTAGGGGGGCCAAAAACATTCAGTACTTC. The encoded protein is CASSDLRGAKNIQYF.

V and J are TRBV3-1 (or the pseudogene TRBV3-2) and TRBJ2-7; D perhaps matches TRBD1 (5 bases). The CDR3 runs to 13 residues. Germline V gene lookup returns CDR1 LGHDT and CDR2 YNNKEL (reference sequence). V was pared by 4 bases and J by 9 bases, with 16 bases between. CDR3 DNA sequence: TGTGCCAGCAGCCGACAGTCACAACTCAGGCAGTACTTC. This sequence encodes CASSRQSQLRQYF.

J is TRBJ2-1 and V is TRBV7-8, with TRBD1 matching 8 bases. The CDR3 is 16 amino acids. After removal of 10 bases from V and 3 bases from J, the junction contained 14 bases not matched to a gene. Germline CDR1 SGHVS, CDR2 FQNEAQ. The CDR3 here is CATQGASRDGYNEQFF. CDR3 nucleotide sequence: TGTGCCACCCAGGGGGCCTCCCGGGATGGCTACAATGAGCAGTTCTTC.

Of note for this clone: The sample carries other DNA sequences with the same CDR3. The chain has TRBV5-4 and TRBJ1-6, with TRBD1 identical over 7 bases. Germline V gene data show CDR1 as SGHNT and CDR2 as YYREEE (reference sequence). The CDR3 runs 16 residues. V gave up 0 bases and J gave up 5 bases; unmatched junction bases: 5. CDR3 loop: CASSLGTGENNSPLHF. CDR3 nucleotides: TGTGCCAGCAGCTTGGGCACAGGGGAAAATAATTCACCCCTCCACTTT.

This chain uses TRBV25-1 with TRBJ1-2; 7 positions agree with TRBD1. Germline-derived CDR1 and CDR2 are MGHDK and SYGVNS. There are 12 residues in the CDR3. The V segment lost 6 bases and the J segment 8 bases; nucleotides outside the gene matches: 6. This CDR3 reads CASSRQGRGYTF. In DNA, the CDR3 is TGTGCCAGCAGCCGACAGGGAAGAGGCTACACCTTC.

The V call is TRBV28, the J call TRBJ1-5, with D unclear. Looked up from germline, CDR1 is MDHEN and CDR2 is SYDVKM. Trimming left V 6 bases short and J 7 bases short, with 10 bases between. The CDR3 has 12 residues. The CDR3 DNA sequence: TGTGCCAGCAGCCCAGGTCGACAGCCCCAGCATTTT. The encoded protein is CASSPGRQPQHF.

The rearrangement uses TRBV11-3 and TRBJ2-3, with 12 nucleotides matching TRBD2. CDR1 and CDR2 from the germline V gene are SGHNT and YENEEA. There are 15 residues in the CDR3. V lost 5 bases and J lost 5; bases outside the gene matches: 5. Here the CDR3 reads CASSRGTSGLDTQYF. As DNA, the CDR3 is TGTGCCAGCAGCCGCGGGACTAGCGGGTTAGATACGCAGTATTTT.

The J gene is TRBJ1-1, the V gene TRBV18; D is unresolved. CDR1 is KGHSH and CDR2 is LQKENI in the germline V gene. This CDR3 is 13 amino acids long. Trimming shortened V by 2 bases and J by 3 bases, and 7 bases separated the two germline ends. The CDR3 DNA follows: TGTGCCAGCTCACCAGGGATGGACACTGAAGCTTTCTTT. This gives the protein CASSPGMDTEAFF.

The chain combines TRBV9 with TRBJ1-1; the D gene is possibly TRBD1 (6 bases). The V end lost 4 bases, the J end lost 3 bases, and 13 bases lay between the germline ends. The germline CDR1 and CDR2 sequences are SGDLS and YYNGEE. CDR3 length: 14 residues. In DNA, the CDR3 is TGTGCCAGCAGCCTGGAGGGGGGCTACACTGAAGCTTTCTTT. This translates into CASSLEGGYTEAFF.

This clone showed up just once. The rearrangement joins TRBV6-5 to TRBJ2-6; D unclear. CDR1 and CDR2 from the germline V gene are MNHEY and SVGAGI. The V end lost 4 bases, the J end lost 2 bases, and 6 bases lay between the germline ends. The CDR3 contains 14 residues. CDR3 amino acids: CASSSRTGANVLTF. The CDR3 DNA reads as TGTGCCAGCAGTTCCCGGACTGGGGCCAACGTCCTGACTTTC.

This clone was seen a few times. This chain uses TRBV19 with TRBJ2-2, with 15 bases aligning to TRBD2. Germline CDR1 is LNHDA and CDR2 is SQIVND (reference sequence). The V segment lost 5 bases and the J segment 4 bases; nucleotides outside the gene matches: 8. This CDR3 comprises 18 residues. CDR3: CASSPGTSGRIPTGELFF. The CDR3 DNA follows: TGTGCCAGTAGTCCTGGGACTAGCGGGAGGATTCCCACCGGGGAGCTGTTTTTT.

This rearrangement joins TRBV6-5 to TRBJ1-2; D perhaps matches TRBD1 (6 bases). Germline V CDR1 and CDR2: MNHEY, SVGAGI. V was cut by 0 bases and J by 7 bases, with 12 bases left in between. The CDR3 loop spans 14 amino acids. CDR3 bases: TGTGCCAGCAGTTACTCAGGGGGGGCTGGTGGCTACACCTTC. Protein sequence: CASSYSGGAGGYTF.

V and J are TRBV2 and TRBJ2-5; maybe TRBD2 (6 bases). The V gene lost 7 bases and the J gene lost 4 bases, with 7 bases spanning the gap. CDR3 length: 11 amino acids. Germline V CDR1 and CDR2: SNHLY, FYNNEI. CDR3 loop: CASNGGETQYF. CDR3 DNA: TGTGCCAGCAACGGGGGAGAGACCCAGTACTTC.

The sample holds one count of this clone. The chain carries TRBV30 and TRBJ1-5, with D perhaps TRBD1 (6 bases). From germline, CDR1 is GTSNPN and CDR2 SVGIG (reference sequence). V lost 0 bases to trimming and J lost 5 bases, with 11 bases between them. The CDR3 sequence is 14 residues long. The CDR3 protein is CAWSVGGGDQPQHF. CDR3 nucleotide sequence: TGTGCCTGGAGTGTAGGGGGGGGAGATCAGCCCCAGCATTTT. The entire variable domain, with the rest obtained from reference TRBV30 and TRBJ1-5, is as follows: SQTIHQWPATLVQPVGSPLSLECTVEGTSNPNLYWYRQAAGRGLQLLFYSVGIGQISSEVPQNLSASRPQDRQFILSSKKLLLSDSGFYLCAWSVGGGDQPQHFGDGTRLSIL.

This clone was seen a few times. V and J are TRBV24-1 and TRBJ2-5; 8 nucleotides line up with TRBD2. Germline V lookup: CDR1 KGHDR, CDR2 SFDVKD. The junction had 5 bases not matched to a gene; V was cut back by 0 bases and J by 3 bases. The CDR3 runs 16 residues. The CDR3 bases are TGTGCCACCAGTGATTTGTATACTAGCGGTAAAGAGACCCAGTACTTC. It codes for CATSDLYTSGKETQYF.

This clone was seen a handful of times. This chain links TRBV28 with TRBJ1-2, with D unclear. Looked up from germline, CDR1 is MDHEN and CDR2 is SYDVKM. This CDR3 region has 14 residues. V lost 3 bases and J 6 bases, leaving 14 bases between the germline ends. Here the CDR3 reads CASSFRESFNGYTF. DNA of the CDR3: TGTGCCAGCAGTTTTAGAGAATCTTTCAATGGCTACACCTTC.

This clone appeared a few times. In DNA, the CDR3 is TGTGCCAGCAGTGGACACCGCACAGATACGCAGTATTTT. Encoded protein: CASSGHRTDTQYF. This chain links TRBV7-2 with TRBJ2-3; tentatively, D is TRBD1 (5 bases). This CDR3 is built from 13 residues. V was trimmed by 6 bases and J by 1 base, leaving 8 bases between them. Germline values: CDR1 SGHTA, CDR2 FQGNSA. Drawing the rest from reference TRBV7-2 and TRBJ2-3, the complete variable domain is GAGVSQSPSNKVTEKGKDVELRCDPISGHTALYWYRQSLGQGLEFLIYFQGNSAPDKSGLPSDRFSAERTGGSVSTLTIQRTQQEDSAVYLCASSGHRTDTQYFGPGTRLTVL.

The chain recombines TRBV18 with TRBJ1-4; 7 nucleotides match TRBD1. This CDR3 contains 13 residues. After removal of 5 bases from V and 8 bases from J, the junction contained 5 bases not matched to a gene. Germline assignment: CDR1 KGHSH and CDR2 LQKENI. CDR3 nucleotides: TGTGCCAGCTCAAAGGGGGCAGGGGAAAAACTGTTTTTT. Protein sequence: CASSKGAGEKLFF. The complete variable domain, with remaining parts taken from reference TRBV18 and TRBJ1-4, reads NAGVMQNPRHLVRRRGQEARLRCSPMKGHSHVYWYRQLPEEGLKFMVYLQKENIIDESGMPKERFSAEFPKEGPSILRIQQVVRGDSAAYFCASSKGAGEKLFFGSGTQLSVL.

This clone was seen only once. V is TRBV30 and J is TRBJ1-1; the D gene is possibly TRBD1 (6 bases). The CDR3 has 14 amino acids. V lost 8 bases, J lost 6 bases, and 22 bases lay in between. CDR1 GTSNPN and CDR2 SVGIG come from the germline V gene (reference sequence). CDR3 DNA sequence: TGTGCCGCCGGTGCTTTTCGGGGGGGCGCTGAAGCTTTCTTT. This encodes CAAGAFRGGAEAFF.